A single sample gave rise to the 5 T cell receptor beta chains below, sequenced in a study of spatial heterogeneity in lung cancer (dated by TCRdb to between 2017 and 2020). The time point tag for this specimen amounts to: sample taken at primary tumor resection. Whole RNA extracted from tumor and nontumor lung tissue, or from cryopreserved PBMC samples, was used for TCR sequencing without cell sorting. The method was 5' RACE. TCRdb names NextSeq 500 as the instrument used. TCRdb reprocessed the public reads (quality trimming at Q25 with fastp, clone calling with MiXCR) and kept in-frame beta chains. A single entry per CDR3 protein holds the most common genes and DNA from its merged rows. A total of around 24,000 distinct CDR3 sequences appear in this sample, 6.9% of them only once. The ten most abundant clones make up 13% to 15% of the sample. Source: PBMCs, taken at surgery. The receptors were sampled from a male donor with early-stage non-small cell lung cancer.

This clonotype has at least ten counts. V and J are TRBV4-2 and TRBJ2-2; possibly TRBD2 for D (5 bases). The V and J ends lost 1 base and 1 base respectively, with 10 bases between them. Germline lookup yields CDR1 LGHNA and CDR2 YNFKEQ. This CDR3 has 16 residues. For the CDR3, the DNA is TGTGCCAGCAGCCAAGCCGGCAGCGGGAACACCGGGGAGCTGTTTTTT. This translates into CASSQAGSGNTGELFF.

The genes are TRBV6-1 and TRBJ2-3, with a possible D match to TRBD2 (5 bases). V lost 8 bases and J 4 bases, leaving 16 bases between the germline ends. Germline loops: CDR1 MNHNS, CDR2 SASEGT. This CDR3 has 14 residues. The CDR3: CASSTRPGADTQYF. CDR3 nucleotide sequence: TGTGCCAGCTCCACTAGGCCTGGCGCAGATACGCAGTATTTT.

This clonotype occurred a few times. The chain links TRBV2 to TRBJ2-5; TRBD1 is a possible D gene (5 bases). Per the germline V gene, CDR1 is SNHLY and CDR2 is FYNNEI. The germline V and J ends were trimmed by 4 bases and 4 bases, with 13 bases remaining between them. The CDR3 extends over 14 amino acids. The CDR3 nucleotides are TGTGCCAGCAGTGTCGACAGATTCCGAGAGACCCAGTACTTC. Residues: CASSVDRFRETQYF.

This clonotype has ten or more counts. The chain has TRBV5-1 and TRBJ1-3; maybe TRBD1 (5 bases). Per the germline V gene, CDR1 is SGHRS and CDR2 is YFSETQ. Trimming stripped 4 bases from V and 2 bases from J, with 16 bases between. The CDR3 length is 16 residues. The CDR3 region has the DNA TGCGCCAGCAGCCCTCAGGGATCTGGGGCTGGAAACACCATATATTTT. Its translation is CASSPQGSGAGNTIYF.

This clonotype has ten or more counts. The chain is built from TRBV25-1 and TRBJ2-3; the D is unclear. In germline, CDR1 is MGHDK, CDR2 SYGVNS. The CDR3 length is 13 residues. The ends were cut back, 6 bases at V and 6 bases at J, with 13 bases in the middle. The CDR3 here is CASSLEWVDTQYF. The CDR3 DNA is TGTGCCAGCAGCCTAGAGTGGGTGGATACGCAGTATTTT. The full variable domain, rest sourced from reference TRBV25-1 and TRBJ2-3, is EADIYQTPRYLVIGTGKKITLECSQTMGHDKMYWYQQDPGMELHLIHYSYGVNSTEKGDLSSESTVSRIRTEHFPLTLESARPSHTSQYLCASSLEWVDTQYFGPGTRLTVL.